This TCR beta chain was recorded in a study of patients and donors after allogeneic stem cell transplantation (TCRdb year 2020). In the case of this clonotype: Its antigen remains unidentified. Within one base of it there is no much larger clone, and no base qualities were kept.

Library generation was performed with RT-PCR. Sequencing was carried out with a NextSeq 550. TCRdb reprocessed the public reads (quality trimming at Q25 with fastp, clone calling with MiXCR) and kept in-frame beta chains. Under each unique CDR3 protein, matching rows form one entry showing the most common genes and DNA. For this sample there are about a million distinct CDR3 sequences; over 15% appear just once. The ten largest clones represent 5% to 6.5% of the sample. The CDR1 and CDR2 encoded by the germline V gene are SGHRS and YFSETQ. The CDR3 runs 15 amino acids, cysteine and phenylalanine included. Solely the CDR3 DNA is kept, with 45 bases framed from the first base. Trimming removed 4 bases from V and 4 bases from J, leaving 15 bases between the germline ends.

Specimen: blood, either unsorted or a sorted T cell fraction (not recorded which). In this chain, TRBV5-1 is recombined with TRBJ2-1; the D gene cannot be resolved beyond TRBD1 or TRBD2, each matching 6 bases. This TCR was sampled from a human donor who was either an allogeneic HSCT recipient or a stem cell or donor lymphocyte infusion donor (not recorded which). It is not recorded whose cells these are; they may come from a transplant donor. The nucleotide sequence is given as TGCGCCAGCAGCAGGGGGGCGGAGGGTTACAATGAGCAGTTCTTC. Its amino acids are CASSRGAEGYNEQFF.